This is a list of T cell receptor beta chains from one sample in a study of control samples from healthy donors and cancer patients. The data were produced by immunoSEQ multiplex PCR, yet TCRdb's version contains in-frame clones alone and is incomplete. The sample lists around 170,000 clones, around 88% occurring once. Sequencing was performed on blood. Source of these receptors: a woman in her twenties or thirties in good health. CDR3s include the opening cysteine and the closing phenylalanine or tryptophan. A D gene is named only where the DNA matches it firmly. Only part of the rows carry a size: once, few, many, or a class if the clone is expanded.

v_gene	abundance	d_gene	j_gene	CDR3aa	CDR3nt
TRBV18	NA	NA	TRBJ2-1	CASSLRGGGESYNEQFF	TGTGCCAGCTCCCTCAGAGGGGGTGGAGAATCCTACAATGAGCAGTTCTTC
TRBV24-1	NA	TRBD2	TRBJ2-1	CATSDAGTSGSGGHNEQFF	TGTGCCACCAGTGACGCCGGGACTAGCGGGAGTGGGGGCCACAATGAGCAGTTCTTC
TRBV28	NA	NA	TRBJ1-2	CASKGVPIGGIGYTF	TGTGCCAGCAAGGGGGTCCCTATTGGGGGGATAGGCTACACCTTC
TRBV19	NA	TRBD2	TRBJ2-3	CASSARTSGTLTDTQYF	TGTGCCAGTAGTGCTCGGACTAGCGGAACTCTCACAGATACGCAGTATTTT
TRBV6-5	NA	NA	TRBJ1-2	CASRQQGSGGYTF	TGTGCCAGCAGACAACAGGGCTCGGGCGGCTACACCTTC
TRBV6-1	NA	NA	TRBJ2-1	CASSGSGPSSYNEQFF	TGTGCCAGCAGTGGGTCTGGTCCGAGCTCCTACAATGAGCAGTTCTTC
TRBV7-2	NA	TRBD2	TRBJ2-6	CASSGRLAGETGANVLTF	TGTGCCAGCAGCGGGCGACTAGCGGGAGAGACTGGGGCCAACGTCCTGACTTTC
TRBV6-5	NA	NA	TRBJ2-7	CASSYGRTYEQYF	TGTGCCAGCAGTTACGGGCGGACCTACGAGCAGTACTTC
TRBV13	NA	NA	TRBJ1-2	CASSFRTVNYGYTF	TGTGCCAGCAGCTTCCGGACGGTTAACTATGGCTACACCTTC
TRBV7-9	NA	TRBD1	TRBJ1-6	CASSPQGAEGSPLHF	TGTGCCAGCAGCCCACAGGGGGCAGAAGGTTCACCCCTCCACTTT
TRBV10-3	NA	TRBD1	TRBJ2-2	CATRGQESTGELFF	TGTGCCACTCGGGGACAGGAGAGCACCGGGGAGCTGTTTTTT
TRBV6-5	NA	TRBD2	TRBJ2-5	CASSKLTSGRETQYF	TGTGCCAGCAGTAAACTGACTAGCGGGAGAGAGACCCAGTACTTC
TRBV28	NA	NA	TRBJ2-5	CASRGIGGQQTQYF	TGTGCCAGTCGAGGTATCGGGGGCCAACAGACCCAGTACTTC
TRBV10-2	once	NA	TRBJ1-6	CASRLDRHSYNSPLHF	TGCGCCAGCAGATTAGACCGTCACTCCTATAATTCACCCCTCCACTTT
TRBV6-6	NA	NA	TRBJ1-4	CASSSSAARGEKLFF	TGTGCCAGCAGCTCCTCAGCCGCTCGGGGTGAAAAACTGTTTTTT
TRBV6-1	once	TRBD1	TRBJ1-4	CASSEPTGGKEKLFF	TGTGCCAGCAGTGAACCGACAGGGGGTAAGGAAAAACTGTTTTTT
TRBV7-9	NA	TRBD1	TRBJ2-2	CASSSPGQYTGELFF	TGTGCCAGCAGCTCACCGGGACAGTACACCGGGGAGCTGTTTTTT
TRBV3-1/TRBV3-2	NA	NA	TRBJ1-6	CASSRGNSPLHF	TGTGCCAGCAGCCGAGGGAATTCACCCCTCCACTTT
TRBV6-5	NA	NA	TRBJ1-6	CASSYTFGGTNSPLHF	TGTGCCAGCAGTTACACCTTCGGGGGCACGAATTCACCCCTCCACTTT
TRBV4-1	NA	TRBD1	TRBJ1-2	CASSQETGVGGYTF	TGCGCCAGCAGCCAAGAAACAGGGGTGGGTGGCTACACCTTC
TRBV24-1	NA	TRBD2	TRBJ2-7	CATSGATSGRAEEQYF	TGTGCCACCAGTGGCGCAACTAGCGGGAGGGCTGAGGAGCAGTACTTC
TRBV3-1/TRBV3-2	NA	TRBD1	TRBJ2-6	CASTKVTGTGANVLTF	TGTGCCAGCACTAAGGTGACAGGGACTGGGGCCAACGTCCTGACTTTC
TRBV2	once	TRBD1	TRBJ1-1	CASGGGDRVNTEAFF	TGTGCCAGCGGAGGAGGGGACAGGGTGAACACTGAAGCTTTCTTT
TRBV19	once	NA	TRBJ1-2	CASSIAQGGYGHTF	TGTGCCAGTAGTATCGCGCAGGGTGGCTATGGCCACACCTTC
TRBV19	NA	TRBD2	TRBJ2-1	CASSLLAGSYNEQFF	TGTGCCAGTAGTTTACTAGCGGGCTCCTACAATGAGCAGTTCTTC
TRBV28	NA	NA	TRBJ1-5	CASSFPQGGPQHF	TGTGCCAGCAGTTTTCCCCAGGGAGGGCCCCAGCATTTT
TRBV7-9	NA	NA	TRBJ2-1	CASSLVGNEQFF	TGTGCCAGCAGCTTAGTCGGCAATGAGCAGTTCTTC
TRBV28	few	NA	TRBJ1-1	CASTRAPRAEAFF	TGTGCCAGCACCCGGGCCCCCCGGGCTGAAGCTTTCTTT
TRBV28	NA	NA	TRBJ1-5	CASSTTGIEPQHF	TGTGCCAGCAGTACTACAGGGATCGAGCCCCAGCATTTT
TRBV5-4	NA	TRBD1	TRBJ2-3	CASSLIIGQETDTQYF	TGTGCCAGCAGCTTGATAATCGGACAGGAGACAGATACGCAGTATTTT
TRBV12-3/TRBV12-4	once	NA	TRBJ2-7	CASSFQAGREQYF	TGTGCCAGCAGTTTTCAGGCGGGCCGCGAGCAGTACTTC
TRBV20-1	few	TRBD1	TRBJ1-2	CSAQTGVGYTF	TGCAGTGCTCAGACAGGGGTTGGCTACACCTTC
TRBV7-8	once	NA	TRBJ1-1	CASSSIRREAFF	TGTGCCAGCAGCTCTATACGGCGTGAAGCTTTCTTT
TRBV30	once	NA	TRBJ1-6	CAWRTPYNSPLHF	TGTGCCTGGAGGACACCTTATAATTCACCCCTCCACTTT
TRBV5-1	NA	NA	TRBJ1-1	CASRRAPSETEAFF	TGCGCCAGCAGGAGGGCTCCCTCGGAGACTGAAGCTTTCTTT
TRBV6-5	once	NA	TRBJ1-5	CASSPGRSNQPQHF	TGTGCCAGCAGTCCGGGACGTAGCAATCAGCCCCAGCATTTT
TRBV4-1	NA	NA	TRBJ1-1	CASSQKPGVPAFF	TGCGCCAGCAGCCAAAAACCGGGGGTTCCCGCTTTCTTT